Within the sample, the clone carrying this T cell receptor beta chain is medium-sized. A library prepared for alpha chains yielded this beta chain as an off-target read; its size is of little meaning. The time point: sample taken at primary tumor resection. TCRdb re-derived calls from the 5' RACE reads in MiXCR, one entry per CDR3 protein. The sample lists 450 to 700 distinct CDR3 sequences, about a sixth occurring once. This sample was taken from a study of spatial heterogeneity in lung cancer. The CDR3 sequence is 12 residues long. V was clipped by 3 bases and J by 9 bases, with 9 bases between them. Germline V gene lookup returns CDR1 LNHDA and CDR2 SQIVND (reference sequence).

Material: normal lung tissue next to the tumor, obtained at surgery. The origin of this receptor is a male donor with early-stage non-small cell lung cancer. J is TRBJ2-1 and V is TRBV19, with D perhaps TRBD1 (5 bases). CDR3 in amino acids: CASSIWGGEQFF. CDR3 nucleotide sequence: TGTGCCAGTAGTATTTGGGGCGGTGAGCAGTTCTTC.